This T cell receptor (beta chain) was obtained from a study of blood T cell repertoires in COVID-19. Study background: Material from acute and convalescent COVID-19 was sourced from the United States, Italy and Spain. PBMCs, B-cell-depleted T cells, or T cells provided the cDNA or gDNA that made up the material.

Authors' methods: Amplification of reference gene primers provided the estimated nucleated cell counts. Only in-frame clones appear in the TCRdb table, and some are missing; sequencing was by immunoSEQ multiplex PCR. The V and J calls and clone size were taken over from that table, and D and trimming were inferred from the DNA. The sample consists of a few hundred thousand clones, approximately 84% of them appearing once. Seattle-derived patients entered the study during active infection and were followed longitudinally. Specimen: peripheral blood. This sequence was found in a person aged 70 to 85 with COVID-19, enrolled during active disease.

The CDR3 sequence: CASSQRSGSSYNEQFF. The CDR3 coding sequence is TGCGCCAGCAGCCAACGATCGGGGTCCTCCTACAATGAGCAGTTCTTC. This rearrangement joins TRBV4-1 to TRBJ2-1, with D possibly being TRBD2 (5 bases). V lost 2 bases to trimming and J lost 0 bases, with 11 bases between them. The CDR3 has 16 amino acids. In germline, CDR1 is MGHRA, CDR2 YSYEKL.